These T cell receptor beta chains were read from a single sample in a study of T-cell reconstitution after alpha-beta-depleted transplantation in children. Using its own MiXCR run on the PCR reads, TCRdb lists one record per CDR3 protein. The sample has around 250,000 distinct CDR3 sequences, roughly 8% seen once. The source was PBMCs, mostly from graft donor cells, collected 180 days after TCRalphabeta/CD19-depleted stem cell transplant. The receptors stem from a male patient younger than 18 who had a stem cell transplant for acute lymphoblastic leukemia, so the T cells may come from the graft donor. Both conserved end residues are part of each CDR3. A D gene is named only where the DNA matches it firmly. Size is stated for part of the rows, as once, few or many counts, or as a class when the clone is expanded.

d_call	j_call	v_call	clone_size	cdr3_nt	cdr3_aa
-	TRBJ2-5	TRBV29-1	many	TGCAGCGTTGTGGGGTACCAAGAGACCCAGTACTTC	CSVVGYQETQYF
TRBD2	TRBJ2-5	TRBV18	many	TGTGCCAGCTCACCTCAAGCGGGGGCATCTCAAGAGACCCAGTACTTC	CASSPQAGASQETQYF
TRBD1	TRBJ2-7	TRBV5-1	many	TGCGCCAGCAGCTCGCTTTTTTTGGACAGGTTTGGGAGAAGCTCCTACGAGCAGTACTTC	CASSSLFLDRFGRSSYEQYF
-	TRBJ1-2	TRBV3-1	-	TGTGCCAGCAGCTTTCGACTGGGAAACTATGGCTACACCTTC	CASSFRLGNYGYTF
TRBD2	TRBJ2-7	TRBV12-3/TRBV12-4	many	TGTGCCAGCAGTCTAGCGGGGGGCTCCTACGAGCAGTACTTC	CASSLAGGSYEQYF
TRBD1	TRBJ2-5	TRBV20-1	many	TGCAGTGCTAGAGATCCGACAGGGGGTCAAGAGACCCAGTACTTC	CSARDPTGGQETQYF
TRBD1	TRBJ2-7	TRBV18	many	TGTGCCAGCTCACCACCAGACAGGGGTTGGCACGAGCAGTACTTC	CASSPPDRGWHEQYF
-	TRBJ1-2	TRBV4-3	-	TGCGCCAGCAGCCAAGATGTCGGGGAAGGCTACACCTTC	CASSQDVGEGYTF
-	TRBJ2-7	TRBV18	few	TGTGCCAGCTCAGCCGGGTTTTACGAGCAGTACTTC	CASSAGFYEQYF
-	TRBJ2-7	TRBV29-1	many	TGCAGCGTCGCAACGGTAGTATCCTACGAGCAGTACTTC	CSVATVVSYEQYF
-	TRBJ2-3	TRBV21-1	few	TGTGCCAGCAGCAAAGGGCTGGGGGGGCTTGTCACAGATACGCAGTATTTT	CASSKGLGGLVTDTQYF
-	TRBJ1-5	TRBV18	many	TGTGCCAGCTCACCAGGAAGGCAGGATCTCTATAGCAATCAGCCCCAGCATTTT	CASSPGRQDLYSNQPQHF
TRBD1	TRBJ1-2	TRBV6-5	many	TGTGCCAGCAGTTACTCGGGACAGTCGAACTATGGCTACACCTTC	CASSYSGQSNYGYTF
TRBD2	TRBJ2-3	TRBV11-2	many	TGTGCCAGCAGCACAACTCAGCGGGGCCACACAGATACGCAGTATTTT	CASSTTQRGHTDTQYF
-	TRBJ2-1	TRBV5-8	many	TGTGCCAGCAGCTCTTTTTTTGGGCAATCTTACAATGAGCAGTTCTTC	CASSSFFGQSYNEQFF
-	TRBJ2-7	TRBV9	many	TGTGCCAGCAGCCCCCGAGGGGGGAGAGGGGCCTACGAGCAGTACTTC	CASSPRGGRGAYEQYF
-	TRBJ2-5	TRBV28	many	TGTGCCAGCAGTGGGGGACACAACATCCAAGAGACCCAGTACTTC	CASSGGHNIQETQYF
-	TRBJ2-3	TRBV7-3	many	TGTGCCAGCAGCTTAGGATTCGCGGGGGCCACAGATACGCAGTATTTT	CASSLGFAGATDTQYF
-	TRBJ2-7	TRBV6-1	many	TGTGCCAGCAGCCCGGGGAGGAGCCGCGGGCAGTACTTC	CASSPGRSRGQYF
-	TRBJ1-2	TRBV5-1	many	TGCGCCAGCAGCTCCTCCTGGGAGAGGGGCTACACCTTC	CASSSSWERGYTF
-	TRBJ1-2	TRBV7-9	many	TGTGCCCTATCGGAAACAGGGAACTATGGCTACACCTTC	CALSETGNYGYTF
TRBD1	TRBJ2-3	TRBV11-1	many	TGTGCCAGCAGCCGACGACCGGGACAGACTATAGGCACAGATACGCAGTATTTT	CASSRRPGQTIGTDTQYF
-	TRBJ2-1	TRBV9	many	TGTGCCAGCAGCGTAGGGCAGGGGTCCTACAATGAGCAGTTCTTC	CASSVGQGSYNEQFF
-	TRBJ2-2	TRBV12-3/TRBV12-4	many	TGTGCCAGCAGTCTTACAGGGTACGGGGAGCTGTTTTTT	CASSLTGYGELFF
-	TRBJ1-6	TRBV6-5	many	TGTGCCAGCAGTTTTCAAAGGTCACCCCTCCACTTT	CASSFQRSPLHF
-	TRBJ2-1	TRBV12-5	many	TGTGCTAGTGGGCAGTACAATGAGCAGTTCTTC	CASGQYNEQFF
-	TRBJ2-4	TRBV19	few	TGTGCCAGTAGTCCACTACAACTAGCCAAAAACATTCAGTACTTC	CASSPLQLAKNIQYF
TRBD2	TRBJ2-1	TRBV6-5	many	TGTGCCAGCTCCCGGGGGGGGCAAAGCAATGAGCAGTTCTTC	CASSRGGQSNEQFF
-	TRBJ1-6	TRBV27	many	TGTGCCAGCAGTTTATCGTCAAATTATAATTCACCCCTCCACTTT	CASSLSSNYNSPLHF
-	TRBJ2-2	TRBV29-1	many	TGCAGCGTTCGGAAAGACGGGGAGCTGTTTTTT	CSVRKDGELFF
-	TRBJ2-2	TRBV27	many	TGTGCCAGCAGTCTCCGGACAGCGCTCGGGGAGCTGTTTTTT	CASSLRTALGELFF
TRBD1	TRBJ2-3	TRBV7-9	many	TGTGCCAGCAGCTTAAGGGACAGATCAACAGATACGCAGTATTTT	CASSLRDRSTDTQYF
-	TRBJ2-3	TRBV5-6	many	TGTGCCAGCAGCTTGGTATCCGGGACTCGCACGCAGTATTTT	CASSLVSGTRTQYF
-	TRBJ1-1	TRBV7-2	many	TGTGCCAGCAGCTTAGTTATTGGGGTTAACACTGAAGCTTTCTTT	CASSLVIGVNTEAFF
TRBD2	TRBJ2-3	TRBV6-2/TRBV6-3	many	TGTGCCAGCAGTTACTCGCCGGGACTAGCGGGGGTTCCTGGCACAGATACGCAGTATTTT	CASSYSPGLAGVPGTDTQYF
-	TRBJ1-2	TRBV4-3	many	TGCGCCAGCAGCCAAGATCGGAGGAGACAGGCCTACGACCCTTATGGCTACACCTTC	CASSQDRRRQAYDPYGYTF
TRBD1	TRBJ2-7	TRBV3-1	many	TGTGCCAGCAGCCAAGGGACAGGGAATTCCTACGAGCAGTACTTC	CASSQGTGNSYEQYF
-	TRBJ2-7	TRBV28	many	TGTGCCAGCAGCTACCCGGGGGGAGGGGACATATCCTACGAGCAGTACTTC	CASSYPGGGDISYEQYF
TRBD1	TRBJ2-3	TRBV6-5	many	TGTGCCAGCACCGCCGGGACAGCCCTCCTCACAGATACGCAGTATTTT	CASTAGTALLTDTQYF
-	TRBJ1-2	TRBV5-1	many	TGCGCCAGCAGCTGGGGGCGACTCTTTGGCTACACCTTC	CASSWGRLFGYTF
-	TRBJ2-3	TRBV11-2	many	TGTGCCAGCAGCCTAGGGCCCCACACAGATACGCAGTATTTT	CASSLGPHTDTQYF
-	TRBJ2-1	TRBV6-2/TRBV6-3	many	TGTGCCAGCAGTTATGGCCTACCCTACAATGAGCAGTTCTTC	CASSYGLPYNEQFF
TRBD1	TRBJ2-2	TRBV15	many	TGTGCCACCAGCAGAGATAGTAGGGGACAGGGGTCCCCCGGGGAGCTGTTTTTT	CATSRDSRGQGSPGELFF
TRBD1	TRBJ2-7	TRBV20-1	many	TGCAGTGCTTCGGGACAGCACTACGAGCAGTACTTC	CSASGQHYEQYF
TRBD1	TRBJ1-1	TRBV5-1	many	TGCGCCAGCAGCTTGGGGGACAGGGGGCAGGACACTGAAGCTTTCTTT	CASSLGDRGQDTEAFF
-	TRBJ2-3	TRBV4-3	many	TGCGCCAGCAGCCAAAGCGGGCATCGTGGAGATACGCAGTATTTT	CASSQSGHRGDTQYF
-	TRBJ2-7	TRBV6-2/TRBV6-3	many	TGTGCCAGCAGTCCGCCGAGGGCCCCTTTTGACTACGAGCAGTACTTC	CASSPPRAPFDYEQYF
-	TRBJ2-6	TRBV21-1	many	TGTGCCAGCAGCAAAGCAGGAGGGACAGGCGGGACCAACGTCCTGACTTTC	CASSKAGGTGGTNVLTF
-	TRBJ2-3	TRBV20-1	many	TGCAGTGCTAGAGATCTGAGACTCGGCACAGATACGCAGTATTTT	CSARDLRLGTDTQYF
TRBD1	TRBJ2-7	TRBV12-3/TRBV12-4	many	TGTGCCAGCAGTTTAAGACAGGGGGGAGAGCAGTACTTC	CASSLRQGGEQYF
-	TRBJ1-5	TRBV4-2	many	TGTGCCAGCAGCCCCGTCGGTGACCGGGTCAATCAGCCCCAGCATTTT	CASSPVGDRVNQPQHF
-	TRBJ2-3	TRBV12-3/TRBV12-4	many	TGTGCCAGCAGCACGGACAGCCTAAGCACAGATACGCAGTATTTT	CASSTDSLSTDTQYF